This TCR beta chain was identified during a study of blood T cell repertoires in COVID-19. Clones were sequenced by immunoSEQ multiplex PCR, and TCRdb holds only the in-frame ones, with some missing. This table has around 470,000 clones, 90% appearing once. The study counted Cohort 3 donors as recovered given two negative PCRs, clearance, or symptom resolution. This CDR3 contains 16 residues. Per germline, CDR1 MNHEY and CDR2 SMNVEV (reference sequence). V lost 2 bases, J lost 2 bases, and 15 bases lay in between. The TCR sequence derives from a man aged 18 to 30 who had recovered from COVID-19. Sequencing used PBMCs or T cells enriched from blood (not recorded which). The chain joins TRBV27 to TRBJ1-1; D perhaps matches TRBD1 (5 bases). CDR3 in amino acids: CASSLHDRAPNTEAFF. The CDR3 DNA reads as TGTGCCAGCAGTTTACATGACAGAGCACCCAACACTGAAGCTTTCTTT.